This record concerns one T cell receptor (beta chain) sequence. Trimming took 10 bases from V and 6 from J, leaving 24 bases between them. The CDR3 is 15 residues long. Germline V gene lookup returns CDR1 LGHDT and CDR2 YNNKEL (reference sequence). These data originate in a study of blood T cell repertoires in COVID-19. Background on the study: COVID-19 samples collected from the United States, Italy and Spain covered acute and convalescent phases. Sample material is recorded as cDNA or gDNA derived from T cells, B-cell-depleted T cells, or PBMCs.

Methods used by the authors: How many nucleated cells were present was estimated from reference gene primer amplification. TCRdb's copy holds only in-frame clones and misses some; the assay was immunoSEQ multiplex PCR. That table furnishes V, J and clone size, whereas the DNA furnished D and trimming. This table has 100,000 to 130,000 clones, just over 90% appearing once. The J gene is TRBJ1-2, the V gene TRBV3-1 (or the pseudogene TRBV3-2); no clear D. The TCR comes from a woman in her twenties or thirties with acute or convalescent COVID-19. The sample comprised peripheral blood. CDR3 DNA sequence: TGTGCCACCACCGAGAGTATAAGAGGGTTGAATGGCTACACCTTC. Its translation: CATTESIRGLNGYTF.